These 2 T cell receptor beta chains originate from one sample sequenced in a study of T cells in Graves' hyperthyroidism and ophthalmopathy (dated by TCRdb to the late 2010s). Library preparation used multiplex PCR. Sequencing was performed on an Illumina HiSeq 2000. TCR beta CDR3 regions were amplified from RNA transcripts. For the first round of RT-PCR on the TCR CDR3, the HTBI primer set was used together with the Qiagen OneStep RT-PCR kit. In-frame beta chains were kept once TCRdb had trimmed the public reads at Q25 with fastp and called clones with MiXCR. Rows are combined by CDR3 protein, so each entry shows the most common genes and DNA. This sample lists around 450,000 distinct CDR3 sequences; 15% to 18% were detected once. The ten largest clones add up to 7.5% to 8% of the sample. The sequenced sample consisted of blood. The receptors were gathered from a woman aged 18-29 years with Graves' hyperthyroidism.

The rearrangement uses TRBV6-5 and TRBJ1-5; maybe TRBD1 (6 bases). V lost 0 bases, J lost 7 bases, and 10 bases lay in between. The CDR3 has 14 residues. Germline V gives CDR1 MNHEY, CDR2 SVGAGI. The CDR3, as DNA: TGTGCCAGCAGTTACTCGGGGGCACAGCAGCCCCAGCATTTT. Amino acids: CASSYSGAQQPQHF.

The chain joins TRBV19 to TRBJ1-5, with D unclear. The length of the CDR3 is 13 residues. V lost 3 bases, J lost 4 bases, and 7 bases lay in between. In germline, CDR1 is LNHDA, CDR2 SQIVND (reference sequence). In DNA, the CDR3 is TGTGCCAGTAGTATTAAGAGGAATCAGCCCCAGCATTTT. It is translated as CASSIKRNQPQHF.